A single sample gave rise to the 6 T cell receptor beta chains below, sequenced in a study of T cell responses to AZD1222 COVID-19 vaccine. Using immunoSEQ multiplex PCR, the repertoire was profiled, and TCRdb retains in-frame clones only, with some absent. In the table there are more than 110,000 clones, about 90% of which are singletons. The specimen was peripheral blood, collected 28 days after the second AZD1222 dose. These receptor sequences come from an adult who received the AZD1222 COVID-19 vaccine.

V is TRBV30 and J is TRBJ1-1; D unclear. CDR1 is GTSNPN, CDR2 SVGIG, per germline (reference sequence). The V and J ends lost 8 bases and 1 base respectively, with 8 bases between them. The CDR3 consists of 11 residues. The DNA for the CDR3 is TGTGCCCTCTGGGGGAACACTGAAGCTTTCTTT. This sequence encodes CALWGNTEAFF.

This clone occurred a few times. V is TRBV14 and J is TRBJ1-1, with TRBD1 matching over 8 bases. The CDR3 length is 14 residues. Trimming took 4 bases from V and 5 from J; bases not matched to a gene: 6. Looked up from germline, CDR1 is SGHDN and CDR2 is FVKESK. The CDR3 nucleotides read TGTGCCAGCAGCCTATTGACAGGGGTAACTGAAGCTTTCTTT. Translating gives CASSLLTGVTEAFF.

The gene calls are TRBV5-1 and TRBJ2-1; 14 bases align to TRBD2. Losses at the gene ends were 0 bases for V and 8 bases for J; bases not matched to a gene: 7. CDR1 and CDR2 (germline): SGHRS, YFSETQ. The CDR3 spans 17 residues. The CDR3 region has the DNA TGCGCCAGCAGCTTGGCCGGGACTAGCGGGGGCGGTGATGAGCAGTTCTTC. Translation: CASSLAGTSGGGDEQFF.

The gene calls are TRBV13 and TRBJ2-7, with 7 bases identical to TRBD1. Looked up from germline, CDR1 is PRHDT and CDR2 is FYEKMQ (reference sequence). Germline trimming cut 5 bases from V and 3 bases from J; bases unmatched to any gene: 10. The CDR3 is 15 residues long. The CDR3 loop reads CASSPTPGQLYEQYF. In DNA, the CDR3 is TGTGCCAGCAGCCCCACCCCGGGACAGCTCTACGAGCAGTACTTC.

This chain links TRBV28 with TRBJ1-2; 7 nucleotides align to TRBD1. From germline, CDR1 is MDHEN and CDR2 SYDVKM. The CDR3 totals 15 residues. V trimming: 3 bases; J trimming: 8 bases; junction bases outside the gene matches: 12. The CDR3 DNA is TGTGCCAGCAGTTTGGTGGACAGGTCAACCGGGGGCTACACCTTC. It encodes CASSLVDRSTGGYTF.

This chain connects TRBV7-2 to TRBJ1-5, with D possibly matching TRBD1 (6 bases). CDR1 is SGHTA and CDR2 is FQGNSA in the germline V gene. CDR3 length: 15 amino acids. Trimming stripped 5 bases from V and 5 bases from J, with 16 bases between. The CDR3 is CASSRAGAIHQPQHF. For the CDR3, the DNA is TGTGCCAGCAGCCGGGCAGGGGCTATCCATCAGCCCCAGCATTTT.